These 13 T cell receptor beta chains were all obtained from the same sample, sequenced in a study of T cell responses to AZD1222 COVID-19 vaccine. Libraries were prepared by immunoSEQ multiplex PCR; TCRdb keeps only in-frame clonotypes and omits some of them. The repertoire holds about 90,000 clones, with roughly 88% as singletons. Sequences were derived from peripheral blood, sampled on day 0 of AZD1222 vaccination. The receptor source for this set is an adult in good health.

This chain joins TRBV2 and TRBJ1-6, with D possibly TRBD1 on 5 matching bases. This CDR3 is built from 14 residues. Germline values: CDR1 SNHLY, CDR2 FYNNEI. V was shortened by 5 bases and J by 10 bases, with 15 bases between the two germline ends. CDR3 bases: TGTGCCAGCAGTCCCGGGGCACGGGGATCACCCCTCCACTTT. Translated, it gives CASSPGARGSPLHF. Using reference TRBV2 and TRBJ1-6 for the parts outside the CDR3, the full variable domain is EPEVTQTPSHQVTQMGQEVILRCVPISNHLYFYWYRQILGQKVEFLVSFYNNEISEKSEIFDDQFSVERPDGSNFTLKIRSTKLEDSAMYFCASSPGARGSPLHFGNGTRLTVT.

This sequence joins TRBV10-1 and TRBJ2-1, with 7 bases identical to TRBD2. From germline, CDR1 is WNHNN and CDR2 SYGVQD (reference sequence). V gave up 8 bases and J gave up 4 bases; unmatched junction bases: 8. CDR3 length equals 14 residues. The CDR3 DNA follows: TGCGCCAGCCGTGCTAGCGGACCTTACAATGAGCAGTTCTTC. Translating it yields CASRASGPYNEQFF.

In the case of this clone: The junction and the germline gene differ at one end; a read error may be behind it. The chain has TRBV10-3 and TRBJ2-7; the match to TRBD2 covers 8 bases. Germline V gene lookup returns CDR1 ENHRY and CDR2 SYGVKD. This CDR3 is built from 17 residues. CDR3 in DNA: TGTGCCATCAGCGAGTCCGGGACTAGTAAGCCGAACTACGAGCAGTACTTC. Translated: CAISESGTSKPNYEQYF.

The chain is built from TRBV14 and TRBJ1-1; D is undetermined. CDR1 and CDR2 (germline): SGHDN, FVKESK. Trimming took 8 bases from V and 0 from J, leaving 10 bases between them. The CDR3 has 13 amino acids. CDR3 nucleotides: TGTGCCAGCCGGTTCCAGTTGAACACTGAAGCTTTCTTT. Translation: CASRFQLNTEAFF.

The chain recombines TRBV19 with TRBJ2-1; the D gene is possibly TRBD2 (5 bases). Germline CDR1 LNHDA, CDR2 SQIVND (reference sequence). The CDR3 loop spans 18 amino acids. The germline V and J ends were trimmed by 0 bases and 0 bases, with 15 bases remaining between them. In nucleotides, the CDR3 is TGTGCCAGTAGTATAGAGGTGGGAGCTTGGGGCTCCTACAATGAGCAGTTCTTC. This gives the protein CASSIEVGAWGSYNEQFF.

CDR3 DNA sequence: TGTGCCAGCAGTGAAGCCTCCAGGGAGACTGAAGCTTTCTTT. It translates to CASSEASRETEAFF. V and J are TRBV2 and TRBJ1-1, with a possible D match to TRBD1 (5 bases). Trimming left V 0 bases short and J 5 bases short, with 10 bases between. The germline CDR1 and CDR2 sequences are SNHLY and FYNNEI. The CDR3 length is 14 residues.

The chain has TRBV2 and TRBJ1-6; TRBD1 might be the D (5 bases). Germline CDR1 and CDR2: SNHLY and FYNNEI. The length of the CDR3 is 16 residues. V lost 6 bases and J 0 bases, leaving 12 bases between the germline ends. The CDR3, as DNA: TGTGCCAGCAGACGGGGCGACAGCTCCTATAATTCACCCCTCCACTTT. It is translated as CASRRGDSSYNSPLHF. Together with reference TRBV2 and TRBJ1-6, the CDR3 gives the full variable domain: EPEVTQTPSHQVTQMGQEVILRCVPISNHLYFYWYRQILGQKVEFLVSFYNNEISEKSEIFDDQFSVERPDGSNFTLKIRSTKLEDSAMYFCASRRGDSSYNSPLHFGNGTRLTVT.

The rearrangement joins TRBV7-2 to TRBJ2-5; weak D call: TRBD2 (5 bases). Trimming pared 1 base from V and 5 bases from J, leaving 26 bases between. The CDR3 sequence is 19 residues long. The germline gives CDR1 SGHTA, CDR2 FQGNSA. CDR3 in amino acids: CASSLVIGLMSGRTETQYF. The CDR3 DNA reads TGTGCCAGCAGCTTAGTGATAGGACTGATGTCGGGTCGGACGGAGACCCAGTACTTC.

The chain employs TRBV3-1 (or the pseudogene TRBV3-2) and TRBJ2-2, with D uncertain. Deletions cut 0 bases from V and 0 bases from J, with 11 bases between. Looked up from germline, CDR1 is LGHDT and CDR2 is YNNKEL (reference sequence). The CDR3 totals 17 residues. CDR3 protein: CASSQERLDPNTGELFF. CDR3 coding DNA: TGTGCCAGCAGCCAAGAACGGCTAGACCCGAACACCGGGGAGCTGTTTTTT.

The chain links TRBV5-1 to TRBJ2-5; D might be TRBD2 (5 bases). Trimming took 4 bases from V and 3 from J, leaving 13 bases between them. Germline V gene sequence: CDR1 SGHRS, CDR2 YFSETQ. The CDR3 extends over 14 amino acids. CDR3 region: CASSPGGTKETQYF. In DNA form, the CDR3 reads TGCGCCAGCAGCCCCGGAGGCACTAAAGAGACCCAGTACTTC. Using reference TRBV5-1 and TRBJ2-5 for the parts outside the CDR3, the full variable domain is KAGVTQTPRYLIKTRGQQVTLSCSPISGHRSVSWYQQTPGQGLQFLFEYFSETQRNKGNFPGRFSGRQFSNSRSEMNVSTLELGDSALYLCASSPGGTKETQYFGPGTRLLVL.

This sequence joins TRBV19 and TRBJ2-1, with 7 bases fitting TRBD1. Germline values: CDR1 LNHDA, CDR2 SQIVND (reference sequence). Trimming removed 3 bases from V and 4 bases from J; junction bases left unmatched: 6. The CDR3 spans 15 residues. CDR3 bases: TGTGCCAGTAGTATGGATACAGGGGTGTACAATGAGCAGTTCTTC. As protein: CASSMDTGVYNEQFF.

The gene calls are TRBV19 and TRBJ2-5, with 7 bases matching TRBD1. Trimming took 5 bases from V and 1 from J; bases not matched to a gene: 1. Germline lookup yields CDR1 LNHDA and CDR2 SQIVND (reference sequence). This CDR3 is built from 13 residues. CDR3 bases: TGTGCCAGTAGTGGGACAGCCCAAGAGACCCAGTACTTC. Translated: CASSGTAQETQYF.

This sequence joins TRBV14 and TRBJ2-1; a possible D gene is TRBD2 (6 bases). The V gene lost 0 bases and the J gene lost 14 bases, with 14 bases spanning the gap. Germline CDR1 is SGHDN and CDR2 is FVKESK. This CDR3 contains 13 residues. CDR3 bases: TGTGCCAGCAGCCAAGAACGGGGGAACCGCGAGTTCTTC. It encodes CASSQERGNREFF.